These T cell receptor beta chains were read from a single sample in a study of blood T cell repertoires in COVID-19. Using immunoSEQ multiplex PCR, the repertoire was profiled, and TCRdb retains in-frame clones only, with some absent. The table includes more than 350,000 clones, roughly 90% detected once. The sequenced sample consisted of peripheral blood. The receptors were sampled from a woman aged 25 to 39 with COVID-19, enrolled during active disease. The CDR3 runs from the conserved cysteine through the conserved F or W. A D gene is named only where the DNA matches it firmly. Expanded clones are given a class, and other clones once, few, many or no size at all.

len,j_gene,abundance,d_gene,v_gene,CDR3aa,CDR3nt
18,TRBJ1-3,.,.,TRBV4-3,CASSQDRRQGRFGNTIYF,TGCGCCAGCAGCCAAGATAGGCGGCAGGGAAGATTTGGAAACACCATATATTTT
15,TRBJ2-7,.,TRBD1,TRBV6-5,CASRGTGTGQYEQYF,TGTGCCAGCAGGGGCACCGGGACAGGACAATACGAGCAGTACTTC
15,TRBJ2-2,.,TRBD1,TRBV7-9,CASSPDRGFDRELFF,TGTGCCAGCAGCCCCGACAGGGGGTTCGACCGGGAGCTGTTTTTT
12,TRBJ1-2,.,.,TRBV29-1,CSVEWLSYGYTF,TGCAGCGTTGAATGGCTGTCCTATGGCTACACCTTC
13,TRBJ1-1,.,.,TRBV12-3/TRBV12-4,CAGFSPGNTEAFF,TGTGCCGGCTTTTCGCCGGGGAACACTGAAGCTTTCTTT
16,TRBJ2-3,once,.,TRBV11-3,CASSAPGALTADTQYF,TGTGCCAGCAGCGCCCCCGGTGCCCTCACCGCAGATACGCAGTATTTT
18,TRBJ2-3,.,TRBD1,TRBV6-2/TRBV6-3,CASSYEGIQGPYTDTQYF,TGTGCCAGCAGTTACGAGGGAATACAGGGGCCCTACACAGATACGCAGTATTTT
16,TRBJ2-3,.,.,TRBV3-1/TRBV3-2,CASSQELGGYTDTQYF,TGTGCCAGCAGCCAGGAACTAGGCGGGTACACAGATACGCAGTATTTT
18,TRBJ2-2,.,.,TRBV25-1,CASSELAGTSPNTGELFF,TGTGCCAGCAGTGAACTCGCCGGGACTTCCCCGAACACCGGGGAGCTGTTTTTT
16,TRBJ1-4,.,.,TRBV25-1,CASSGYQGRIDEKLFF,TGTGCCAGCAGTGGATACCAGGGGCGCATTGATGAAAAACTGTTTTTT
14,TRBJ2-1,.,TRBD2,TRBV29-1,CSANRVTGGNEQFF,TGCAGCGCGAACAGGGTAACGGGAGGGAATGAGCAGTTCTTC
16,TRBJ2-5,.,.,TRBV28,CASSFRAGGNQETQYF,TGTGCCAGCAGTTTTCGGGCAGGGGGGAACCAAGAGACCCAGTACTTC
15,TRBJ1-1,.,.,TRBV19,CASSLQGRANTEAFF,TGTGCCAGTAGTTTGCAGGGGCGGGCGAACACTGAAGCTTTCTTT
11,TRBJ2-1,.,TRBD2,TRBV19,CASRRGNEQFF,TGTGCCAGTAGGCGGGGGAATGAGCAGTTCTTC
14,TRBJ1-5,once,.,TRBV19,CASSIEGWPQPQHF,TGTGCCAGTAGTATTGAGGGTTGGCCTCAGCCCCAGCATTTT
15,TRBJ2-5,.,TRBD1,TRBV19,CASSTAPGGYETQYF,TGTGCCAGTAGTACGGCGCCAGGGGGCTATGAGACCCAGTACTTC
13,TRBJ1-5,once,.,TRBV4-1,CASSQVGDQPQHF,TGCGCCAGCAGCCAAGTAGGGGATCAGCCCCAGCATTTT
15,TRBJ2-3,.,TRBD1,TRBV6-1,CASSEGGTGVYTQYF,TGTGCCAGCAGTGAAGGGGGGACAGGGGTCTATACGCAGTATTTT
17,TRBJ1-2,once,TRBD1,TRBV7-8,CASSYGTGYSGAYGYTF,TGTGCCAGCAGCTACGGGACAGGGTATAGTGGTGCTTATGGCTACACCTTC
15,TRBJ2-6,.,.,TRBV5-1,CASSQPSSGANVLTF,TGCGCCAGCTCACAGCCGAGCTCTGGGGCCAACGTCCTGACTTTC
14,TRBJ1-1,.,TRBD1,TRBV18,CASSPQGANTEAFF,TGTGCCAGCTCACCACAGGGGGCGAACACTGAAGCTTTCTTT
13,TRBJ2-5,.,.,TRBV27,CASSLLGGETQYF,TGTGCCAGCAGTTTACTTGGAGGGGAGACCCAGTACTTC
15,TRBJ2-2,.,TRBD2,TRBV11-2,CASSPAGANTGELFF,TGTGCCAGCAGCCCGGCGGGAGCGAACACCGGGGAGCTGTTTTTT
16,TRBJ2-3,.,.,TRBV18,CASSPVLAGVTDTQYF,TGTGCCAGCTCACCCGTGCTGGCAGGGGTCACAGATACGCAGTATTTT
14,TRBJ2-5,.,.,TRBV2,CASSVMTAQETQYF,TGTGCCAGCAGTGTGATGACAGCCCAAGAGACCCAGTACTTC
14,TRBJ1-4,.,.,TRBV7-2,CASSLGGGNEKLFF,TGTGCCAGCAGCTTAGGGGGGGGTAATGAAAAACTGTTTTTT
17,TRBJ2-1,.,TRBD1,TRBV10-3,CAISESNRDRVSYEQFF,TGTGCCATCAGTGAGTCGAACCGGGACAGGGTCTCTTATGAGCAGTTCTTC
18,TRBJ2-1,.,.,TRBV3-1/TRBV3-2,CASSHAWGGASVPHEQFF,TGTGCCAGCAGCCATGCATGGGGGGGGGCTAGCGTCCCCCATGAGCAGTTCTTC
14,TRBJ1-2,.,.,TRBV5-6,CASSFPMEPNGYTF,TGTGCCAGCAGCTTTCCGATGGAGCCCAATGGCTACACCTTC
15,TRBJ2-1,.,TRBD1,TRBV6-1,CASSDGQGHYNEQFF,TGTGCCAGCAGTGACGGACAGGGGCACTACAATGAGCAGTTCTTC
12,TRBJ2-1,.,.,TRBV24-1,CATSERGNEQFF,TGTGCCACCAGTGAACGGGGCAATGAGCAGTTCTTC
16,TRBJ2-1,few,.,TRBV27,CASSLSIGSHYNEQFF,TGTGCCAGCAGTTTATCGATCGGGAGTCATTACAATGAGCAGTTCTTC
11,TRBJ2-1,.,.,TRBV2,CASSGELEQFF,TGTGCCAGCAGTGGAGAGCTGGAGCAGTTCTTC
15,TRBJ1-5,.,.,TRBV2,CASSEQGISHQPQHF,TGTGCCAGCAGTGAACAGGGGATTTCCCATCAGCCCCAGCATTTT
17,TRBJ2-5,.,TRBD1,TRBV5-6,CASSLAGTGGIWETQYF,TGTGCCAGCAGCTTGGCCGGGACAGGGGGTATATGGGAGACCCAGTACTTC
14,TRBJ1-1,.,TRBD1,TRBV10-3,CAITLGQENTEAFF,TGTGCCATCACCTTGGGACAGGAGAACACTGAAGCTTTCTTT
18,TRBJ2-4,.,TRBD2,TRBV19,CASSMPTGTSFGKNIQYF,TGTGCCAGTAGTATGCCTACCGGGACTAGTTTTGGCAAAAACATTCAGTACTTC
13,TRBJ1-1,few,.,TRBV4-1,CASSQSGQSEAFF,TGCGCCAGCAGCCAATCAGGACAGAGTGAAGCTTTCTTT
15,TRBJ2-5,.,TRBD1,TRBV18,CASSRRDRGGETQYF,TGTGCCAGCTCACGACGGGACAGGGGAGGGGAGACCCAGTACTTC
12,TRBJ1-2,.,TRBD1,TRBV5-6,CASGTGYGGYTF,TGTGCCAGCGGGACAGGATATGGTGGCTACACCTTC
14,TRBJ1-1,.,.,TRBV10-1,CASSDEIGGTEAFF,TGCGCCAGCAGTGATGAGATAGGGGGAACTGAAGCTTTCTTT
13,TRBJ2-1,.,.,TRBV10-1,CASSDQVYNEQFF,TGCGCCAGCAGTGATCAGGTCTACAATGAGCAGTTCTTC
15,TRBJ2-1,.,TRBD1,TRBV3-1/TRBV3-2,CASSRGQGSYNEQFF,TGTGCCAGCAGTCGGGGACAGGGCTCCTACAATGAGCAGTTCTTC
14,TRBJ1-1,.,.,TRBV7-8,CASSPMFAGAEAFF,TGTGCCAGCAGCCCCATGTTTGCCGGGGCTGAAGCTTTCTTT
14,TRBJ2-7,.,TRBD1,TRBV9,CASSPGQSTYEQYF,TGTGCCAGCAGCCCGGGACAGTCTACCTACGAGCAGTACTTC
15,TRBJ2-3,.,TRBD1,TRBV6-5,CASSPQDRRTDTQYF,TGTGCCAGCAGTCCCCAGGACAGGCGCACAGATACGCAGTATTTT
18,TRBJ2-1,.,TRBD2,TRBV29-1,CSVDPKGSIAGQYNEQFF,TGCAGCGTTGACCCTAAGGGAAGTATAGCGGGGCAGTACAATGAGCAGTTCTTC
17,TRBJ1-4,.,.,TRBV27,CASSPYTGVATNEKLFF,TGTGCCAGCAGTCCCTACACAGGAGTTGCGACTAATGAAAAACTGTTTTTT
15,TRBJ2-1,.,.,TRBV6-5,CASSSAPRVWDEQFF,TGTGCCAGCTCTTCGGCGCCCAGGGTATGGGATGAGCAGTTCTTC
13,TRBJ2-1,.,.,TRBV5-5,CASRQGTWNEQFF,TGTGCCAGCAGGCAGGGTACCTGGAATGAGCAGTTCTTC
14,TRBJ2-1,.,.,TRBV28,CASMMGHMYNEQFF,TGTGCCAGCATGATGGGACACATGTACAATGAGCAGTTCTTC